The clone carrying this TCR beta chain has at least ten counts. Antigen unknown. TCRdb called the 5' RACE reads again in MiXCR, with one record for every CDR3 protein. This table has about 560,000 distinct CDR3 sequences, roughly 17% appearing once. This sample was taken from a study of T-cell memory formation after mild COVID-19. Study as a whole: TCR clusters were mostly donor specific.

General observations from the study: Certain responding clones were present in pre-infection memory, suggesting participation of cross-reactive memory. Mainly CM and EM harbored the contracting CD4+ clones; mainly EMRA harbored the CD8+ ones.

V lost 4 bases and J lost 3; bases outside the gene matches: 10. The CDR3 runs to 15 residues. Germline loops: CDR1 SQVTM, CDR2 ANQGSEA. V is TRBV29-1 and J is TRBJ2-7; 9 bases line up with TRBD2. This clonotype originated in an adult woman who had mild COVID-19 (a few samples of this study predate the infection). Cell type and time point are not known. The sample taken for sequencing was PBMCs or a T cell subset sorted from them (not recorded which). CDR3 in DNA: TGCAGCGTTGGGCGGGGGGGGCCGGCCGGCTACGAGCAGTACTTC. As protein: CSVGRGGPAGYEQYF.